This TCR beta chain was obtained from a study of regulatory T cells in long-lasting Graves disease. Study findings and constraints: Persistent patients had more shared public clonotypes (under 3,000) than new patients (roughly 970).

According to the study, TCR beta libraries were built with iRepertoire HTBI primers and CDR3-region Arm-PCR. Original handling: Identification of gene segments yielded 60 or so TRBV and about 14 TRBJ across samples. Each CDR3 protein is one row after TCRdb ran MiXCR on the multiplex PCR reads. Here the V and J calls rest on TCRdb's processing, not on the authors' analysis. The sample lists around 340,000 distinct CDR3 sequences; roughly a fifth were seen once. About this clonotype: Its antigen is unknown.

Time point indicated: persistent/refractory GD, antithyroid drugs over 5 years with positive TRAb. Researchers made the TCR library from RNA that was extracted from PBMCs. CDR3 length equals 16 residues. From germline, CDR1 is MNHEY and CDR2 SVGEGT. Trimming removed 7 bases from V and 1 base from J; junction bases left unmatched: 9. The clonotype comes from a female donor with Graves disease. Here the sequenced sample was peripheral blood mononuclear cells (PBMCs), taken when the disease was refractory, from a patient treated with antithyroid drugs. V gene TRBV6-2 or TRBV6-3 combines with J gene TRBJ2-3, with TRBD2 identical over 9 bases. Here the CDR3 reads CASTSEERGGTDTQYF. The CDR3 DNA is TGTGCCAGCACTTCGGAGGAGCGGGGGGGCACAGATACGCAGTATTTT.